These T cell receptor beta chains were read from a single sample in a study of blood T cell repertoires in COVID-19. Assay used: immunoSEQ multiplex PCR; TCRdb lists only in-frame clones, some missing. The table shows roughly 60,000 clones, with approximately 92% occurring only once. The sequenced material came from peripheral blood. The receptors originated from a man aged 50-60 years with active COVID-19. CDR3s include the opening cysteine and the closing phenylalanine or tryptophan. D genes are given only for firm matches. Not all rows give a size; the values are once, few, many and, for expanded clones, a class.

TRBJ2-7 | . | TRBD2 | TRBV11-2 | CASSRYAGVAYEQYF | TGTGCCAGCAGCCGCTATGCGGGAGTCGCCTACGAGCAGTACTTC
TRBJ1-2 | . | TRBD1 | TRBV6-5 | CASSYSWDRSNGYTF | TGTGCCAGCAGTTACTCGTGGGACAGATCTAATGGCTACACCTTC
TRBJ1-2 | . | TRBD1 | TRBV6-6 | CASSWAGQGGNGYTF | TGTGCCAGCAGTTGGGCGGGACAGGGGGGGAATGGCTACACCTTC
TRBJ1-6 | . | . | TRBV23-1 | CASSPSGSPLHF | TGCGCCAGCAGTCCGTCGGGTTCACCCCTCCACTTT
TRBJ1-5 | . | . | TRBV15 | CATSRDRGSNQPQHF | TGTGCCACCAGCAGAGACAGGGGTAGCAATCAGCCCCAGCATTTT
TRBJ1-1 | . | TRBD1 | TRBV28 | CASGFRGPSTEAFF | TGTGCCAGCGGATTCAGGGGGCCTAGCACTGAAGCTTTCTTT
TRBJ1-2 | . | . | TRBV4-2 | CASSQGAGGYTF | TGTGCCAGCAGCCAAGGGGCGGGAGGCTACACCTTC
TRBJ1-2 | . | . | TRBV2 | CASIGADRGGYTF | TGTGCCAGCATCGGAGCCGACAGAGGTGGCTACACCTTC
TRBJ1-5 | once | . | TRBV19 | CASMAQGRGNNQPQHF | TGTGCCAGTATGGCACAGGGCAGGGGAAACAATCAGCCCCAGCATTTT
TRBJ2-5 | . | . | TRBV18 | CASSRSSGGGQETQYF | TGTGCCAGCTCAAGGTCATCGGGGGGCGGTCAAGAGACCCAGTACTTC
TRBJ1-5 | . | . | TRBV28 | CASTGIFSNQPQHF | TGTGCCAGTACAGGGATTTTTAGCAATCAGCCCCAGCATTTT
TRBJ2-2 | . | TRBD2 | TRBV28 | CASSWGTSGTGELFF | TGTGCCAGCAGTTGGGGGACTAGCGGGACCGGGGAGCTGTTTTTT
TRBJ2-7 | . | . | TRBV5-1 | CASSQLGRGSYEQYF | TGCGCCAGCAGCCAACTAGGGAGGGGGTCCTACGAGCAGTACTTC
TRBJ1-6 | . | . | TRBV7-3 | CASSSPQVISLHF | TGTGCCAGCAGCTCCCCCCAGGTCATATCCCTCCACTTT
TRBJ2-3 | once | TRBD2 | TRBV6-4 | CASGESGISDTQYF | TGTGCCAGCGGGGAAAGCGGGATATCAGATACGCAGTATTTT
TRBJ2-7 | once | TRBD2 | TRBV11-2 | CASSLGRGLMYEQYF | TGTGCCAGCAGCTTAGGGCGGGGGTTAATGTACGAGCAGTACTTC
TRBJ2-1 | . | TRBD2 | TRBV20-1 | CSASWSGSGNEQFF | TGCAGTGCTAGTTGGAGCGGGAGTGGAAATGAGCAGTTCTTC
TRBJ1-2 | large | . | TRBV7-9 | CASSLAGSQVFTF | TGTGCCAGCAGCTTGGCTGGATCCCAGGTTTTCACCTTC
TRBJ2-1 | . | . | TRBV2 | CASGAIRDEQFF | TGTGCCAGCGGGGCAATTCGGGATGAGCAGTTCTTC
TRBJ2-7 | . | . | TRBV29-1 | CSVLDGGGSPGSYEQYF | TGCAGCGTTCTGGATGGTGGTGGCTCTCCGGGGTCCTACGAGCAGTACTTC
TRBJ2-1 | once | . | TRBV4-1 | CASRVDETLYNEQFF | TGCGCCAGCCGGGTGGATGAGACCCTGTACAATGAGCAGTTCTTC
TRBJ2-7 | . | . | TRBV6-6 | CASSYSLAAISEQYF | TGTGCCAGCAGTTACTCGTTAGCGGCGATTTCCGAGCAGTACTTC
TRBJ1-5 | . | TRBD1 | TRBV28 | CASSLSDRASGPQHF | TGTGCCAGCAGTTTATCCGACAGGGCTTCTGGTCCCCAGCATTTT
TRBJ2-1 | . | . | TRBV10-2 | CASTWADYNEQFF | TGCGCCAGCACTTGGGCAGATTACAATGAGCAGTTCTTC
TRBJ1-5 | . | . | TRBV5-5 | CASSPLAGALGNQPQHF | TGTGCCAGCAGCCCGCTTGCGGGGGCGCTGGGCAATCAGCCCCAGCATTTT
TRBJ2-7 | . | . | TRBV12-3/TRBV12-4 | CASSHTPLYEQYF | TGTGCCAGCAGCCACACCCCCCTCTACGAGCAGTACTTC
TRBJ2-3 | . | TRBD2 | TRBV19 | CASGLAGTYTQYF | TGTGCCAGTGGACTAGCGGGAACGTATACGCAGTATTTT
TRBJ1-6 | . | . | TRBV18 | CASSLTSGAPLHF | TGTGCCAGCTCACTGACCAGTGGGGCGCCCCTCCACTTT
TRBJ2-5 | . | . | TRBV4-2 | CASSRSRGAETQYF | TGTGCCAGCAGCCGCAGCCGGGGGGCCGAGACCCAGTACTTC
TRBJ2-4 | . | . | TRBV19 | CASSPGGDRKNIQYF | TGTGCCAGTAGCCCGGGGGGGGACAGAAAAAACATTCAGTACTTC
TRBJ2-2 | . | . | TRBV4-1 | CASSPRTVNTGELFF | TGCGCCAGCAGCCCTAGGACAGTGAACACCGGGGAGCTGTTTTTT
TRBJ1-1 | . | . | TRBV7-9 | CASSSYKEAFF | TGTGCCAGCAGCTCGTACAAAGAAGCTTTCTTT
TRBJ1-1 | . | . | TRBV9 | CASSGGPGALNTEAFF | TGTGCCAGCAGCGGGGGGCCCGGGGCGCTAAACACTGAAGCTTTCTTT
TRBJ2-7 | . | TRBD1 | TRBV6-5 | CASSYSMTGGSEQYF | TGTGCCAGCAGTTACTCCATGACAGGGGGCAGCGAGCAGTACTTC